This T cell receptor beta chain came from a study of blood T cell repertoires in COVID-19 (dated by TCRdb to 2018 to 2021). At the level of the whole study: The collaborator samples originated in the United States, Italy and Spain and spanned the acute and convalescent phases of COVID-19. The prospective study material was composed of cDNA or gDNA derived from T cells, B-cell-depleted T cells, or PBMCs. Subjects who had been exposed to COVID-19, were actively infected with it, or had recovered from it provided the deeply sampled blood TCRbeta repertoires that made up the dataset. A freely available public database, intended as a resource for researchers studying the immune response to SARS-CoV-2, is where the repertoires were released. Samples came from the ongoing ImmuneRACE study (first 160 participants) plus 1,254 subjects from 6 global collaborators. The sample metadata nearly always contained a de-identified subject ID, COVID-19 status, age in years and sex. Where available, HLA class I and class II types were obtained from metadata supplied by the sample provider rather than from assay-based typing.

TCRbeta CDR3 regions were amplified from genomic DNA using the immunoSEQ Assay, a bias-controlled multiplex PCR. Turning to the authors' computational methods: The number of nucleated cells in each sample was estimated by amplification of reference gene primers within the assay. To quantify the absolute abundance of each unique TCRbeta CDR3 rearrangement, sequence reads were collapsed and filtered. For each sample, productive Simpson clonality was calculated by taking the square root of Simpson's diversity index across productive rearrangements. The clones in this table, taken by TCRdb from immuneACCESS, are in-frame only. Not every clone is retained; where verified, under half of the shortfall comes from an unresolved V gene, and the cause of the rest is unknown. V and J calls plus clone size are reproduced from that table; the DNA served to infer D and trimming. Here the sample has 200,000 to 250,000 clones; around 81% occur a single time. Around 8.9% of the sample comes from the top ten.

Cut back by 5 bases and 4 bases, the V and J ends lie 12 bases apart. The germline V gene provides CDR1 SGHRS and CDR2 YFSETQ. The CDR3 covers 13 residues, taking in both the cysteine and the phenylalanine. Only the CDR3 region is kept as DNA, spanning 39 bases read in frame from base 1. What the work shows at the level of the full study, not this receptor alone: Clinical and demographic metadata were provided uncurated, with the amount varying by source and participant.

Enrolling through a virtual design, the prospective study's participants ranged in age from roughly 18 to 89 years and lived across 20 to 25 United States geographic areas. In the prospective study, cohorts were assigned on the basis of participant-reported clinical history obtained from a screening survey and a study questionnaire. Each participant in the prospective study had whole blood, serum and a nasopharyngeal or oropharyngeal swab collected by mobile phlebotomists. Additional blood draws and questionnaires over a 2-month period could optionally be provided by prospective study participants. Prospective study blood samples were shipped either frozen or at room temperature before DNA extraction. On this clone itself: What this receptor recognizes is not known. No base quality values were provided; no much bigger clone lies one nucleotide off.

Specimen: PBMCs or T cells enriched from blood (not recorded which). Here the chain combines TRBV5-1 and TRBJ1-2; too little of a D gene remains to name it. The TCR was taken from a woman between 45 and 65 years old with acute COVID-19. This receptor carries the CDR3 CASSPSPGYGYTF. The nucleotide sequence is TGCGCCAGCAGTCCATCTCCCGGCTATGGCTACACCTTC.